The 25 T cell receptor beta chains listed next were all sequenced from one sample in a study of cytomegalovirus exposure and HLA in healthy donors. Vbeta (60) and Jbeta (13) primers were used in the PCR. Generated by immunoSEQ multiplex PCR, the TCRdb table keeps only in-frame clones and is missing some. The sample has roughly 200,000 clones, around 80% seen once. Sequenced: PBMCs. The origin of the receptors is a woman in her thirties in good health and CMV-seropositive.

DNA for the CDR3: TGTGCCAGCAGTTACTCGTACAGGGTATCTGGCTACACCTTC. Its translation: CASSYSYRVSGYTF. The chain links TRBV6-6 to TRBJ1-2, with a tentative D call TRBD1 (6 bases). Germline CDR1 is MNHNY and CDR2 is SVGAGI (reference sequence). CDR3 size: 14 residues. Deletions cut 0 bases from V and 7 bases from J, with 12 bases between.

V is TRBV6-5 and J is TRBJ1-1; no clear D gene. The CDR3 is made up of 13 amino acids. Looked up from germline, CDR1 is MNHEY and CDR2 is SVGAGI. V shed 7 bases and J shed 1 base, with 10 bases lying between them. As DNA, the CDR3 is TGTGCCAGCATTAGGGAGGGGAACACTGAAGCTTTCTTT. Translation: CASIREGNTEAFF.

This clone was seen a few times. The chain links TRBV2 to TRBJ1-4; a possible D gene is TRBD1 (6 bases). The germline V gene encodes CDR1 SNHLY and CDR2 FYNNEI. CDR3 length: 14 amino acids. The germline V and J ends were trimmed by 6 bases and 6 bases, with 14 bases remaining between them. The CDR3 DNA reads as TGTGCCAGCAGCCGTGGCAGGGGTGATGAAAAACTGTTTTTT. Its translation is CASSRGRGDEKLFF.

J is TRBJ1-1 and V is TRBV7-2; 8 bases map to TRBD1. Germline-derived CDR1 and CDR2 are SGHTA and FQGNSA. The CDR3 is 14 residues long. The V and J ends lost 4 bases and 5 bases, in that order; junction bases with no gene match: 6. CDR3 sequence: CASSSRTGLTEAFF. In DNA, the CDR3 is TGTGCCAGCAGCTCGCGGACAGGGTTGACTGAAGCTTTCTTT.

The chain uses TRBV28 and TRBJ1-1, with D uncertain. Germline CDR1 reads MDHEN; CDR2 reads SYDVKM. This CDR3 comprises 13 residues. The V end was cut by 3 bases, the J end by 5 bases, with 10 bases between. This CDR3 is CASSLGGRTEAFF. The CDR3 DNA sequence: TGTGCCAGCAGTTTGGGAGGGCGTACTGAAGCTTTCTTT.

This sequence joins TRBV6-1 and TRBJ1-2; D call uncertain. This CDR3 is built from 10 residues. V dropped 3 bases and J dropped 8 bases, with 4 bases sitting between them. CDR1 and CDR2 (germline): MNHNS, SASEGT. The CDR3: CASSDPGYTF. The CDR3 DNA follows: TGTGCCAGCAGTGATCCAGGCTACACCTTC.

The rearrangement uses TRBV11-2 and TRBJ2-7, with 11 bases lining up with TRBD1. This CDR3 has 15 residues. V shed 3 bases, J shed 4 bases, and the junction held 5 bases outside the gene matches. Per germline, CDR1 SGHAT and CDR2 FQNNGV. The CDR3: CASSFLGDRGYEQYF. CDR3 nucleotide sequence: TGTGCCAGCAGCTTTTTGGGGGACAGGGGGTACGAGCAGTACTTC. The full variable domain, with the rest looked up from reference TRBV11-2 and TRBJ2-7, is EAGVAQSPRYKIIEKRQSVAFWCNPISGHATLYWYQQILGQGPKLLIQFQNNGVVDDSQLPKDRFSAERLKGVDSTLKIQPAKLEDSAVYLCASSFLGDRGYEQYFGPGTRLTVT.

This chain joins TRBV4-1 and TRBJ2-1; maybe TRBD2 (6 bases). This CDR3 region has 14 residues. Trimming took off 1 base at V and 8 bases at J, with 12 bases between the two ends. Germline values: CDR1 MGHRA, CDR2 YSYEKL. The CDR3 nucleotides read TGCGCCAGCAGCCAAGGGCAGGGAGGCGATGAGCAGTTCTTC. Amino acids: CASSQGQGGDEQFF.

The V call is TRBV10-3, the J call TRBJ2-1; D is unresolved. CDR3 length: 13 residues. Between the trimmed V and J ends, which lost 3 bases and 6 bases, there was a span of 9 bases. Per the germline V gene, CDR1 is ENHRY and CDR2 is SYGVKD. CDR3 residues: CAISDPTSNEQFF. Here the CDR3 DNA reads TGTGCCATCAGTGACCCAACGAGCAATGAGCAGTTCTTC.

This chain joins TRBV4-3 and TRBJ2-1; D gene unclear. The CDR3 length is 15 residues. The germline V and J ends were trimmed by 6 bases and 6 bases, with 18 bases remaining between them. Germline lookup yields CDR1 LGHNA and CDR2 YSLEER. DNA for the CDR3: TGCGCCAGCAGTCCCAGAGACCGGCCAGGCAATGAGCAGTTCTTC. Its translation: CASSPRDRPGNEQFF.

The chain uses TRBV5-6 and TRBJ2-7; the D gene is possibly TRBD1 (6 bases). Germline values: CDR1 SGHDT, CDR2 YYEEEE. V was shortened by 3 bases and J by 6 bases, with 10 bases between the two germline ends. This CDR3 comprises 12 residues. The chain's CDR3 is CASSWTEGEQYF. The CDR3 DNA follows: TGTGCCAGCAGCTGGACAGAAGGCGAGCAGTACTTC.

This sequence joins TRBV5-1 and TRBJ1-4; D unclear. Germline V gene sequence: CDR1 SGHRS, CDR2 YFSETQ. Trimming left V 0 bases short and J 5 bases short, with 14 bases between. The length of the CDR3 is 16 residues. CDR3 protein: CASSLAGPAGNEKLFF. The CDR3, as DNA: TGCGCCAGCAGCTTGGCCGGTCCGGCGGGGAATGAAAAACTGTTTTTT.

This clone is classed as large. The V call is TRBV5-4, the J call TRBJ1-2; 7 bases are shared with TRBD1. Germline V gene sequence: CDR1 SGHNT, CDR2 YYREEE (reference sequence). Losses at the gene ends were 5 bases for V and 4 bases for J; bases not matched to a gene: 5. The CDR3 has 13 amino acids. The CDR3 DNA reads TGTGCCAGCAGACCTGGGACAGCCTATGGCTACACCTTC. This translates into CASRPGTAYGYTF.

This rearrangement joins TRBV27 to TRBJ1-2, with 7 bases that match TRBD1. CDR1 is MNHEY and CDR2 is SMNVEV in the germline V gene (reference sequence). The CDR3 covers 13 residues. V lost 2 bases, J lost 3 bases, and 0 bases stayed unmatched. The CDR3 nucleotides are TGTGCCAGCAGTTTACAGGGGGACTATGGCTACACCTTC. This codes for CASSLQGDYGYTF.

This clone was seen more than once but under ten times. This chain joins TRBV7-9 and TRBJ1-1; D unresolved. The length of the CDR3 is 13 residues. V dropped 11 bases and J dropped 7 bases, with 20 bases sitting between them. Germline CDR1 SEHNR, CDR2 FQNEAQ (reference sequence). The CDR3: CAASPGSSGEAFF. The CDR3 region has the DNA TGTGCCGCATCCCCCGGCTCCAGCGGTGAAGCTTTCTTT.

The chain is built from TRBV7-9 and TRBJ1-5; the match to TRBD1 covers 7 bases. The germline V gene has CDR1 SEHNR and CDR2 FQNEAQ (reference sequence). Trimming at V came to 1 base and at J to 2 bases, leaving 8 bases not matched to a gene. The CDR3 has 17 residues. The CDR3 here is CASSLDLRGHGNQPQHF. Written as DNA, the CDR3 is TGTGCCAGCAGCTTAGATTTAAGGGGGCACGGCAATCAGCCCCAGCATTTT.

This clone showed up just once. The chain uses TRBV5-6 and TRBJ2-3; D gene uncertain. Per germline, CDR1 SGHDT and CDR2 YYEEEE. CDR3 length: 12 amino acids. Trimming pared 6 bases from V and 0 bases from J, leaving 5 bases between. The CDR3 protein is CASMQSTDTQYF. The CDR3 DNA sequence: TGTGCCAGCATGCAGAGCACAGATACGCAGTATTTT.

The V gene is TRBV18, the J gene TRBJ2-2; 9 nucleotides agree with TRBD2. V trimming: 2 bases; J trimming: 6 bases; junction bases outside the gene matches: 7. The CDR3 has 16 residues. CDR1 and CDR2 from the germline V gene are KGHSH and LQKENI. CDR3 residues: CASSPFSGRIAGELFF. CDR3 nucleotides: TGTGCCAGCTCACCATTTAGCGGGAGAATTGCCGGGGAGCTGTTTTTT.

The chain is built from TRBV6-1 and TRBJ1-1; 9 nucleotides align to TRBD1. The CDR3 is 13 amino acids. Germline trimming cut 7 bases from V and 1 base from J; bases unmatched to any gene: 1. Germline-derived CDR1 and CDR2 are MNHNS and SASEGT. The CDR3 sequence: CASTQGANTEAFF. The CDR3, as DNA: TGTGCCAGCACACAGGGGGCGAACACTGAAGCTTTCTTT.

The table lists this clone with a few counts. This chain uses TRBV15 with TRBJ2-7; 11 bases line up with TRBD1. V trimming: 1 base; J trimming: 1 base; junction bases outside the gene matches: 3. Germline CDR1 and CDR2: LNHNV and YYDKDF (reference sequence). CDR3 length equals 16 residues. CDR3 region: CATSRGGQGASYEQYF. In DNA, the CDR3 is TGTGCCACCAGCAGAGGAGGACAGGGGGCATCCTACGAGCAGTACTTC.

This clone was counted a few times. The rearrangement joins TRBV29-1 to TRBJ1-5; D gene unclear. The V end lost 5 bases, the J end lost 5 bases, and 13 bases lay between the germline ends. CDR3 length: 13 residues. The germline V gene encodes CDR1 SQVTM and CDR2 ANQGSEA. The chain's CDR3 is CSVIAVGDQPQHF. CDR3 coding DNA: TGCAGCGTTATTGCAGTGGGCGATCAGCCCCAGCATTTT. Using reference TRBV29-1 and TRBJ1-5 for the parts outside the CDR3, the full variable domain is SAVISQKPSRDICQRGTSLTIQCQVDSQVTMMFWYRQQPGQSLTLIATANQGSEATYESGFVIDKFPISRPNLTFSTLTVSNMSPEDSSIYLCSVIAVGDQPQHFGDGTRLSIL.

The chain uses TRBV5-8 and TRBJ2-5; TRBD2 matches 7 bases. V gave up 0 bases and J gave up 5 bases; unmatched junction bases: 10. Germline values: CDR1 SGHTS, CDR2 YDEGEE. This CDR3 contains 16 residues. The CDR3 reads CASSLAKQGGWETQYF. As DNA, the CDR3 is TGTGCCAGCAGCTTGGCCAAGCAGGGAGGGTGGGAGACCCAGTACTTC.

CDR3 in DNA: TGTGCCAGCAGGGGACAGGGGGCTAGCACAGATACGCAGTATTTT. This codes for CASRGQGASTDTQYF. The chain carries TRBV25-1 and TRBJ2-3, with TRBD1 matching over 12 bases. CDR3 length: 15 residues. Germline V gene sequence: CDR1 MGHDK, CDR2 SYGVNS. Germline trimming cut 6 bases from V and 0 bases from J; bases unmatched to any gene: 1.

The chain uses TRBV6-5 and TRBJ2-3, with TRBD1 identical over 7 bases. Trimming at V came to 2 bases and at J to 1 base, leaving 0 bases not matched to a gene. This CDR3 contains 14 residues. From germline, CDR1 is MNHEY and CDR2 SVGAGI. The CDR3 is CASSYGTGTDTQYF. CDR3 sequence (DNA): TGTGCCAGCAGTTACGGGACAGGCACAGATACGCAGTATTTT.

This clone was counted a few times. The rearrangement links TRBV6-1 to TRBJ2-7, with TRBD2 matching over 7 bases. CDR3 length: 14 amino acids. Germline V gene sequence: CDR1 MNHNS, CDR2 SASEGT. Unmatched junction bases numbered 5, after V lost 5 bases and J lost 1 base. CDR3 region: CASSSVGGSYEQYF. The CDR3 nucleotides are TGTGCCAGCAGTTCGGTGGGGGGGTCCTACGAGCAGTACTTC.